The clone carrying this TCR beta chain showed up just a few times. The antigen is undetermined. The sample comes from a study of T cells in Graves' hyperthyroidism and ophthalmopathy. General study results and limits: In the blood, most expanded thyroid clonotypes above 0.001 appeared as well.

Ophthalmopathy patients showed a Clinical Activity Score of at least 3, NOSPECS grade of at least 4 and duration under 3 months. Uncontrolled infections, other autoimmune diseases, pregnancy or lactation led to exclusion of patients. Each diagnosis was grounded in clinical symptoms, serum thyroxine and TRAb, thyroid ultrasound, and orbital computed tomography. TCR beta CDR3 regions were amplified from RNA transcripts. TCR CDR3 regions were first amplified by RT-PCR with HTBI primers. MiXCR, applied by TCRdb to the multiplex PCR reads, yields one record per CDR3 protein. The profile covers more than 300,000 distinct CDR3 sequences, with less than 20% appearing a single time and 35% to 45% taken by the ten largest. J gave up 5 bases and V 6 bases, and 7 bases lay outside the gene matches. Germline V gene lookup returns CDR1 MNHNS and CDR2 SASEGT. The CDR3 is 16 amino acids.

This chain uses TRBV6-1 with TRBJ2-1, with TRBD2 matching 13 bases. The source is a young man with Graves' ophthalmopathy. Sequences were obtained from blood. CDR3 nucleotides: TGTGCCAGCAGCGGGACCGGGACTAGCGGGGACAATGAGCAGTTCTTC. Amino acid sequence: CASSGTGTSGDNEQFF.